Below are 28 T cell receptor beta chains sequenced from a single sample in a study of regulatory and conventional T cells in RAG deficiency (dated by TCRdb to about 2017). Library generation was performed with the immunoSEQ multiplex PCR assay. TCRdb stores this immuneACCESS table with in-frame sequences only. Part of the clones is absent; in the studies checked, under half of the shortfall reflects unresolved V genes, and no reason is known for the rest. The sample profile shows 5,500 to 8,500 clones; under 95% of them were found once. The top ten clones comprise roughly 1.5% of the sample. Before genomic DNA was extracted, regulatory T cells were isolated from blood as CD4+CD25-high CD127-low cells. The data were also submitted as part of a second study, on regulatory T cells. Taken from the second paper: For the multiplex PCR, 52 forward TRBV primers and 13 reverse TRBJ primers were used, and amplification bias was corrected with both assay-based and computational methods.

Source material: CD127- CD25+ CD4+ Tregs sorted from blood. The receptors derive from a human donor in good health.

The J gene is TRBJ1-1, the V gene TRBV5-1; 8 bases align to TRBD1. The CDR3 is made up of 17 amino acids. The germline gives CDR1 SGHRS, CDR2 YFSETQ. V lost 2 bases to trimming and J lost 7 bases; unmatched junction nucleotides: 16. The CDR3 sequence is CASSFFSAGGLNDEAFF. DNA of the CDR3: TGCGCCAGCAGCTTTTTTTCGGCAGGGGGCCTTAATGATGAAGCTTTCTTT.

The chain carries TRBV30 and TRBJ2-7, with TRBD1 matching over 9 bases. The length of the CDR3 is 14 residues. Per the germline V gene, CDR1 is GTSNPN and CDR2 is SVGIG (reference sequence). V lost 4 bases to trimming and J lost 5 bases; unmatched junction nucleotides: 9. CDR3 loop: CAWNWDRAIHEQYF. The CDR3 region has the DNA TGTGCCTGGAACTGGGACAGGGCAATCCACGAGCAGTACTTC. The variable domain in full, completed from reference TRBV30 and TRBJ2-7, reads SQTIHQWPATLVQPVGSPLSLECTVEGTSNPNLYWYRQAAGRGLQLLFYSVGIGQISSEVPQNLSASRPQDRQFILSSKKLLLSDSGFYLCAWNWDRAIHEQYFGPGTRLTVT.

CDR3 amino acids: CASSLIGGGSQPQHF. Here the CDR3 DNA reads TGCGCCAGCAGCTTGATTGGGGGCGGGAGTCAGCCCCAGCATTTT. The genes are TRBV5-1 and TRBJ1-5; D possibly corresponds to TRBD1 (6 bases). The CDR3 consists of 15 residues. Per the germline V gene, CDR1 is SGHRS and CDR2 is YFSETQ. The V and J ends lost 1 base and 6 bases respectively, with 14 bases between them.

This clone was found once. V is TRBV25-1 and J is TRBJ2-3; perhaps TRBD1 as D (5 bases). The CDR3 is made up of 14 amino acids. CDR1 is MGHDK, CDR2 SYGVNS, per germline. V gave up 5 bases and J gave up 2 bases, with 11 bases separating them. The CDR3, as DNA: TGTGCCAGCAGTAACCACAGGATCACAGATACGCAGTATTTT. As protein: CASSNHRITDTQYF.

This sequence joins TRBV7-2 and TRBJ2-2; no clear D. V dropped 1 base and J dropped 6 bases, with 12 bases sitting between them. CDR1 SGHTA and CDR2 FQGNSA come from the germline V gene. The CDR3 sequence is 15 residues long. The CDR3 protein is CASSLVLWPPGELFF. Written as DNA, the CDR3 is TGTGCCAGCAGCTTAGTTTTATGGCCCCCCGGGGAGCTGTTTTTT.

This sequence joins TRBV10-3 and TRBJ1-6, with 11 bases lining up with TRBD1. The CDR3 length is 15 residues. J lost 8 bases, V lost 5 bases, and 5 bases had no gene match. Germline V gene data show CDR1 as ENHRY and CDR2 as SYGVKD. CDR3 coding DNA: TGTGCCATCAGTAGGACGGGACAGGGGGATTCACCCCTCCACTTT. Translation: CAISRTGQGDSPLHF.

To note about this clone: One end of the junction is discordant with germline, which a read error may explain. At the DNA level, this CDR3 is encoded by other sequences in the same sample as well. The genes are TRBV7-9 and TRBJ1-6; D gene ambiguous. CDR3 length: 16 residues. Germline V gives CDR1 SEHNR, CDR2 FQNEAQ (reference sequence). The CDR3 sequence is CASSQSPGNYNSPLHF. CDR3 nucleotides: TGTGCCAGCAGCCAATCTCCGGGAAACTATAATTCCCCCCTCCACTTT.

CDR3 nucleotides: TGTGCCAGCAGGAGGACAGGAGACAATCAGCCCCAGCATTTT. Protein sequence: CASRRTGDNQPQHF. V and J are TRBV6-6 and TRBJ1-5; 7 bases match TRBD1. The CDR3 spans 14 residues. Germline V CDR1 and CDR2: MNHNY, SVGAGI (reference sequence). The junction had 5 bases not matched to a gene; V was cut back by 6 bases and J by 3 bases.

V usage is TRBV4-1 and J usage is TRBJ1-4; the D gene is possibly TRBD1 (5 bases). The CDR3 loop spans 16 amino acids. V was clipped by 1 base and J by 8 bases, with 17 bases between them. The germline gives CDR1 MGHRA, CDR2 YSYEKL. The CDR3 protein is CASSQGVVPRGEKLFF. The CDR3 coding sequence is TGCGCCAGCAGCCAAGGGGTCGTCCCGCGGGGGGAAAAACTGTTTTTT.

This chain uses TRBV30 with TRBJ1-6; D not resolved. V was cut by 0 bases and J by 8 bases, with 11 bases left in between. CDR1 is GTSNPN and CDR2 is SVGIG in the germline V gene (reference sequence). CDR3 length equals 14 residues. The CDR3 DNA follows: TGTGCCTGGAGTGTAGGCAGGATGTATTCACCCCTCCACTTT. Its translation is CAWSVGRMYSPLHF.

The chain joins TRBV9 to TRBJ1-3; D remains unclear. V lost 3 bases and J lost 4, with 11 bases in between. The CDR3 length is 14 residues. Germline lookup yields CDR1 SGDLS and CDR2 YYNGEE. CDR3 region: CASSGQQTGNTIYF. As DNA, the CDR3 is TGTGCCAGCAGCGGTCAACAGACCGGAAACACCATATATTTT.

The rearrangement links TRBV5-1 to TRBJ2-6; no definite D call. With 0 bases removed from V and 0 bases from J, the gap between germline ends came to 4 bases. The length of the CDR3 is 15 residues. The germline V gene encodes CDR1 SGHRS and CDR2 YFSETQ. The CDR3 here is CASSLVYSGANVLTF. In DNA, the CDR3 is TGCGCCAGCAGCTTGGTCTACTCTGGGGCCAACGTCCTGACTTTC.

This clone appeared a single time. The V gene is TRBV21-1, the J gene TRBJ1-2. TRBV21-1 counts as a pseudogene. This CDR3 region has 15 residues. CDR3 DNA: TGTGCCAGCAGCTTCCCAAGGGGGGGCTCCTATGGCTACACCTTC. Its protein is CASSFPRGGSYGYTF.

CDR3 coding DNA: TGCGCCAGCAGCCGAGGTCCCGGGACAGATAATCAGCCCCAGCATTTT. Translating gives CASSRGPGTDNQPQHF. The chain combines TRBV5-1 with TRBJ1-5, with TRBD1 matching 7 bases. The CDR3 is 16 amino acids. Trimming at V came to 4 bases and at J to 4 bases, leaving 11 bases not matched to a gene. CDR1 and CDR2 from the germline V gene are SGHRS and YFSETQ.

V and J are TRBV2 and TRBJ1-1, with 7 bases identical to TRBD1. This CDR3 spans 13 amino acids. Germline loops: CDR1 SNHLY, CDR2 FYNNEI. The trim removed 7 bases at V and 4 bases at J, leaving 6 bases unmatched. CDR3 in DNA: TGTGCCAGCATAAAAGACAGGGTCACTGAAGCTTTCTTT. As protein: CASIKDRVTEAFF. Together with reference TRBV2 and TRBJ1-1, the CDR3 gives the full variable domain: EPEVTQTPSHQVTQMGQEVILRCVPISNHLYFYWYRQILGQKVEFLVSFYNNEISEKSEIFDDQFSVERPDGSNFTLKIRSTKLEDSAMYFCASIKDRVTEAFFGQGTRLTVV.

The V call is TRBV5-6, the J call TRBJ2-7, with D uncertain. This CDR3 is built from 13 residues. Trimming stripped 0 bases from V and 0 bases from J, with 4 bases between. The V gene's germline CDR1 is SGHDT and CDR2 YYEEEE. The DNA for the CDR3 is TGTGCCAGCAGCTTGGCCAGCTCCTACGAGCAGTACTTC. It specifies CASSLASSYEQYF. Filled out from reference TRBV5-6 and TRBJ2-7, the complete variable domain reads DAGVTQSPTHLIKTRGQQVTLRCSPKSGHDTVSWYQQALGQGPQFIFQYYEEEERQRGNFPDRFSGHQFPNYSSELNVNALLLGDSALYLCASSLASSYEQYFGPGTRLTVT.

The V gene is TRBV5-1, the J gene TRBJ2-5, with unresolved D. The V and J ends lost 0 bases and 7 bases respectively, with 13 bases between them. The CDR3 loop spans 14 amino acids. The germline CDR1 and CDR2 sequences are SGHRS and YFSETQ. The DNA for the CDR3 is TGCGCCAGCAGCTTGGAAGCGTCGTCGGCGACCCAGTACTTC. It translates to CASSLEASSATQYF.

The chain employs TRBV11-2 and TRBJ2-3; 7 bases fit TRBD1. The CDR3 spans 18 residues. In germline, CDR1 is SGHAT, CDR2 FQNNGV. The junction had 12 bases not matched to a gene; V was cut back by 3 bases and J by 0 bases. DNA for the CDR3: TGTGCCAGCAGCTTTCACTTGACAGGGCCAACTAGCACAGATACGCAGTATTTT. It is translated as CASSFHLTGPTSTDTQYF.

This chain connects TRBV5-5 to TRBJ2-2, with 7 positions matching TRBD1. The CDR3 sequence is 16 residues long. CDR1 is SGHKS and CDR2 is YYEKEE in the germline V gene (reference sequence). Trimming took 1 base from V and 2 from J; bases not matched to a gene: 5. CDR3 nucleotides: TGTGCCAGCAGCTTGTGGGGACAGATAAACACCGGGGAGCTGTTTTTT. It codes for CASSLWGQINTGELFF.

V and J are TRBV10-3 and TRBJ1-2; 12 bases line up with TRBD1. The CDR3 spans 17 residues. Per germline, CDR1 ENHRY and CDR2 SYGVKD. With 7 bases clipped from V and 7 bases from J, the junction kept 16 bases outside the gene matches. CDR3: CAIMPGQGASFTGGYTF. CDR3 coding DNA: TGTGCCATCATGCCGGGACAGGGGGCGAGCTTTACCGGTGGCTACACCTTC.

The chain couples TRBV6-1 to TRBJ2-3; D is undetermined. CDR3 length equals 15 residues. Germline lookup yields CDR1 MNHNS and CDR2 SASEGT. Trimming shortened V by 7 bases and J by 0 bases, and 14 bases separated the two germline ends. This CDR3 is CASTVGRHSTDTQYF. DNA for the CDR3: TGTGCCAGCACCGTCGGCAGGCATAGCACAGATACGCAGTATTTT.

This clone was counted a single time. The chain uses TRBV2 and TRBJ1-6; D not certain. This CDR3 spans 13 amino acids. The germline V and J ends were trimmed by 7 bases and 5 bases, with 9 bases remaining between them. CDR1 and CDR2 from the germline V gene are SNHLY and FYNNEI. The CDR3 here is CASTGQDNSPLHF. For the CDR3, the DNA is TGTGCCAGCACTGGGCAGGATAATTCACCCCTCCACTTT.

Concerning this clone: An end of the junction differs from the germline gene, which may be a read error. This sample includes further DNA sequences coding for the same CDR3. In nucleotides, the CDR3 is TGTGCCAGCAGGTTAGCGGTAGCCAAAAACATTCAGTATTTC. Its protein is CASRLAVAKNIQYF. The chain joins TRBV6-6 to TRBJ2-4; tentative D call: TRBD2 (6 bases). CDR3 length equals 14 residues. Germline V gene sequence: CDR1 MNHNY, CDR2 SVGAGI (reference sequence).

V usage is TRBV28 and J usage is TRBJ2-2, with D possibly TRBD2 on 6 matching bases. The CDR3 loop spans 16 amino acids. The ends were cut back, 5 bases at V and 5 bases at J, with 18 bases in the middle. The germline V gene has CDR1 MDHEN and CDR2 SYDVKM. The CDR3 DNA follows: TGTGCCAGCAGTATCCCCGGACTATCGTGGACCGGGGAGCTGTTTTTT. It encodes CASSIPGLSWTGELFF.

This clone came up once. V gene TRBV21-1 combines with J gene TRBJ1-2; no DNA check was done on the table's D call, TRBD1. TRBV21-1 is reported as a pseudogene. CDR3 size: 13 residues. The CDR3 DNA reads TGTGCCAGCAGCAACAGGGGGTACTATGGCTACACCTTC. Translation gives CASSNRGYYGYTF.

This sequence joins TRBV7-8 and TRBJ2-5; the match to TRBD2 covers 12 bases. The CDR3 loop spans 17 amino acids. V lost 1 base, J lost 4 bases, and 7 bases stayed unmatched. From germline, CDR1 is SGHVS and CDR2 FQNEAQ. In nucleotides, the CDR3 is TGTGCCAGCAGCTTAGAGATGCTAGCGGGGGGGCGAGAGACCCAGTACTTC. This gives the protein CASSLEMLAGGRETQYF.

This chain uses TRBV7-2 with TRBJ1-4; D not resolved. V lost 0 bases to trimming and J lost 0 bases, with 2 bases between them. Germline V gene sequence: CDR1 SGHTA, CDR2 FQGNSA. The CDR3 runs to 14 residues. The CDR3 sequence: CASSLATTNEKLFF. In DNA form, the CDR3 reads TGTGCCAGCAGCTTAGCTACAACTAATGAAAAACTGTTTTTT.

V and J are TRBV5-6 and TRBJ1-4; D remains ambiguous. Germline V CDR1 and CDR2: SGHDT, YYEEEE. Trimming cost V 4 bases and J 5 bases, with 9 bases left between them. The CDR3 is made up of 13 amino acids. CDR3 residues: CASSPGGNEKLFF. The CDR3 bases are TGTGCCAGCAGCCCGGGAGGAAATGAAAAACTGTTTTTT.